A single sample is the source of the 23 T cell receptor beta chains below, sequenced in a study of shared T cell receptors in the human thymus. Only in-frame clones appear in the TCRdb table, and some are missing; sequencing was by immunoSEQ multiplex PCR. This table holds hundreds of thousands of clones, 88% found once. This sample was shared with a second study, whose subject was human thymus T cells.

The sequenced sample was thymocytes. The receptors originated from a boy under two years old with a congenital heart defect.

The CDR3 coding sequence is TGTGCCAGCAGTTTATCGGGACTAGGACTGGCCGAGCAGTACTTC. Translated, it gives CASSLSGLGLAEQYF. The gene calls are TRBV27 and TRBJ2-7; the match to TRBD2 covers 8 bases. The germline CDR1 and CDR2 sequences are MNHEY and SMNVEV (reference sequence). Unmatched junction bases numbered 7, after V lost 0 bases and J lost 6 bases. This CDR3 contains 15 residues.

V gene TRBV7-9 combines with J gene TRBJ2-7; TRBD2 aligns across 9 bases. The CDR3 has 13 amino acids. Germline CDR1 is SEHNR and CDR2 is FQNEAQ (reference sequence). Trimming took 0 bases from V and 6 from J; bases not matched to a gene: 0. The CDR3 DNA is TGTGCCAGCAGCTTAGCGCGGGGGGGCGAGCAGTACTTC. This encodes CASSLARGGEQYF. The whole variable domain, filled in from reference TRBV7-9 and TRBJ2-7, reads DTGVSQNPRHKITKRGQNVTFRCDPISEHNRLYWYRQTLGQGPEFLTYFQNEAQLEKSRLLSDRFSAERPKGSFSTLEIQRTEQGDSAMYLCASSLARGGEQYFGPGTRLTVT.

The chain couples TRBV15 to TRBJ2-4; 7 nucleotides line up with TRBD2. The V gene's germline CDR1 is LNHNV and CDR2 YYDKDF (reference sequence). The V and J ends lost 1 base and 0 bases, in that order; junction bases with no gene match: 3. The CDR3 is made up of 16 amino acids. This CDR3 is CATSRGAGIAKNIQYF. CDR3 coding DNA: TGTGCCACCAGCAGAGGAGCGGGGATAGCCAAAAACATTCAGTACTTC.

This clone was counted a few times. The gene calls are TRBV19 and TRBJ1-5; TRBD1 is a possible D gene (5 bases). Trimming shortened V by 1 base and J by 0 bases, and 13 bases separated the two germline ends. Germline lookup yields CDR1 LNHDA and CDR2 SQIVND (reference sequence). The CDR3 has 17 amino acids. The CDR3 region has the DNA TGTGCCAGTAGTATAGGCGGGGGAGGGTATAGCAATCAGCCCCAGCATTTT. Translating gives CASSIGGGGYSNQPQHF.

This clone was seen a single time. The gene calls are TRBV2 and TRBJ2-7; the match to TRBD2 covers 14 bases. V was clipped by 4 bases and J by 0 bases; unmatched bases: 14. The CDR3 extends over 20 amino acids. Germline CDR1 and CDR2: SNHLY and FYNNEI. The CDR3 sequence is CASSVLGTSGGDISSYEQYF. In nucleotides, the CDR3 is TGTGCCAGCAGTGTTCTCGGGACTAGCGGGGGTGATATAAGCTCCTACGAGCAGTACTTC.

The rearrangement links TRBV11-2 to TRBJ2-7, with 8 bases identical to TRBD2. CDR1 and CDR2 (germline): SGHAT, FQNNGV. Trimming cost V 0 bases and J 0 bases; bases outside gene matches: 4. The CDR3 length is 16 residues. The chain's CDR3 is CASSLDPSGYSYEQYF. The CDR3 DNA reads TGTGCCAGCAGCTTAGATCCTAGCGGGTACTCCTACGAGCAGTACTTC.

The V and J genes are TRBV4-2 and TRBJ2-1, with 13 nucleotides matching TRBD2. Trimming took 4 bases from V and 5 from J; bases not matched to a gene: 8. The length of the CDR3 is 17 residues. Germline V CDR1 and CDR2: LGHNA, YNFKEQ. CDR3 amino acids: CASSPWTSGSEDNEQFF. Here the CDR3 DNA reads TGTGCCAGCAGCCCATGGACTAGCGGGAGTGAAGACAATGAGCAGTTCTTC.

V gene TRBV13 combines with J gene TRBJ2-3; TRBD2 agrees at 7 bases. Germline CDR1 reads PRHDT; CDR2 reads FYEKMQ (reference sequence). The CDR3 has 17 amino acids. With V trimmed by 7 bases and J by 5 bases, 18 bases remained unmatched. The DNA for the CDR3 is TGTGCCAGCAACAGCGATTCTAGCGGCGATGGGGGAGATACGCAGTATTTT. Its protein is CASNSDSSGDGGDTQYF.

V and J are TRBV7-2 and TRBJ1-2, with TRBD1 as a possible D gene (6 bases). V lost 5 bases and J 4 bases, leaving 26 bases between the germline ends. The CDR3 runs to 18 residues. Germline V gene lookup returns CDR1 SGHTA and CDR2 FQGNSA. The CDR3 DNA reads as TGTGCCAGCAGCCCCAATACCCCTATATGGGGGCGCACCTATGGCTACACCTTC. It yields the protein CASSPNTPIWGRTYGYTF.

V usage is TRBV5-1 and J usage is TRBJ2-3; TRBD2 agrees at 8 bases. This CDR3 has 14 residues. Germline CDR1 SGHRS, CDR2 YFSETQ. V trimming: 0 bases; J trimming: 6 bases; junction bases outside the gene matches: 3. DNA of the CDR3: TGCGCCAGCAGCTTGGCGGGAGGGAGGGATACGCAGTATTTT. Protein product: CASSLAGGRDTQYF.

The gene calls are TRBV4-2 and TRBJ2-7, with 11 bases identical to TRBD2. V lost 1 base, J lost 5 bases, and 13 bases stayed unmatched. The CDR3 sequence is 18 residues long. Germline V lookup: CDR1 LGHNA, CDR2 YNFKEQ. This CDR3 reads CASSQVVGKLAGVDEQYF. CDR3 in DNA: TGTGCCAGCAGCCAAGTGGTAGGAAAACTAGCGGGAGTCGACGAGCAGTACTTC.

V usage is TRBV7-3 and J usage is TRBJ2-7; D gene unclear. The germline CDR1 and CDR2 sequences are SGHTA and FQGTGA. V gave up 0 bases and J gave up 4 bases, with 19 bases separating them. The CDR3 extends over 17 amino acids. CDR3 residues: CASSLTRAEPLLYEQYF. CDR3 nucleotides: TGTGCCAGCAGCTTAACCCGTGCGGAGCCCCTCTTGTACGAGCAGTACTTC.

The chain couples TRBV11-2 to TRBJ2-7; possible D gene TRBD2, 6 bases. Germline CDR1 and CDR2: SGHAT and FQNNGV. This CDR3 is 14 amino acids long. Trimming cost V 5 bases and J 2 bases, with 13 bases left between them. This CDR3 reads CASSHPGTPYEQYF. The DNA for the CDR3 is TGTGCCAGCAGCCATCCCGGGACTCCCTACGAGCAGTACTTC.

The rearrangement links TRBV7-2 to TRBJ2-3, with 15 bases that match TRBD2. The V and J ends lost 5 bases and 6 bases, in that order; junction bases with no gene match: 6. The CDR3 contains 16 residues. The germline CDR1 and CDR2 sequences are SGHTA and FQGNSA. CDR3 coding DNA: TGTGCCAGCAGCCCAGGACTAGCGGGAGGGCCGGATACGCAGTATTTT. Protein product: CASSPGLAGGPDTQYF.

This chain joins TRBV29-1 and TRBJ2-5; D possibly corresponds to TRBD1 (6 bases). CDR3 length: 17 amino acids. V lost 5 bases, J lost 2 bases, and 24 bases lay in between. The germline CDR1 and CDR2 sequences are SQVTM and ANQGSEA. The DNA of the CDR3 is TGCAGCGTTTTCCCCGCGCCCTCAGGGGCCCAACAAGAGACCCAGTACTTC. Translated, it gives CSVFPAPSGAQQETQYF.

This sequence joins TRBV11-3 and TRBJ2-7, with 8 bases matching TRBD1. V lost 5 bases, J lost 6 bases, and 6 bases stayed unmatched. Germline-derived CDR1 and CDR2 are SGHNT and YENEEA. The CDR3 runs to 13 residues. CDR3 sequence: CASSTTTGAEQYF. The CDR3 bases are TGTGCCAGCAGCACCACGACAGGGGCCGAGCAGTACTTC. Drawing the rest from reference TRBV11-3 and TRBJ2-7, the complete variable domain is EAGVVQSPRYKIIEKKQPVAFWCNPISGHNTLYWYLQNLGQGPELLIRYENEEAVDDSQLPKDRFSAERLKGVDSTLKIQPAELGDSAVYLCASSTTTGAEQYFGPGTRLTVT.

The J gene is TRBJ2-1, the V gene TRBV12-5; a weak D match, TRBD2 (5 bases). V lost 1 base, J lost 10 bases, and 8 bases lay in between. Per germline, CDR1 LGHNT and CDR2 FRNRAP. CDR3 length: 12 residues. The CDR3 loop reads CASGLGSEEQFF. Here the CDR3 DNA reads TGTGCTAGTGGTTTGGGTAGCGAGGAGCAGTTCTTC. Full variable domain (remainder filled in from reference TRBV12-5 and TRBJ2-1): DARVTQTPRHKVTEMGQEVTMRCQPILGHNTVFWYRQTMMQGLELLAYFRNRAPLDDSGMPKDRFSAEMPDATLATLKIQPSEPRDSAVYFCASGLGSEEQFFGPGTRLTVL.

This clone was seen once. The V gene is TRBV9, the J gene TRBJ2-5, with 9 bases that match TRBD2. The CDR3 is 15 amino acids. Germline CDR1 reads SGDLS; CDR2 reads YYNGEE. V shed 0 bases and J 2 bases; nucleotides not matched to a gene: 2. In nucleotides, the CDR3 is TGTGCCAGCAGCGTAGGACTAGCGGAACAAGAGACCCAGTACTTC. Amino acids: CASSVGLAEQETQYF.

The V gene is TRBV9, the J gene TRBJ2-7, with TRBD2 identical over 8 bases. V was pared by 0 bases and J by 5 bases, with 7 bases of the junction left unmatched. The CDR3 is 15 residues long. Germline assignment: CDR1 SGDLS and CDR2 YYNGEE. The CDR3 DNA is TGTGCCAGCAGCGTAGAGACTAGCGCGAGGGACGAGCAGTACTTC. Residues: CASSVETSARDEQYF.

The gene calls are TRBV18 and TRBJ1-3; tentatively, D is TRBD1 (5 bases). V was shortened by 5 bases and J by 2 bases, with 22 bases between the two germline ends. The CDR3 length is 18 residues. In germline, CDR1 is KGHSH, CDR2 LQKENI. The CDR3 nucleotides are TGTGCCAGCTCATACCTGGCTGCCAGGGCATCTGCTGGAAACACCATATATTTT. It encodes CASSYLAARASAGNTIYF.

The DNA of the CDR3 is TGTGCCAGCAGTTCATCAGACAGGGAATCTACTCGGGCCGGGGAGCTGTTTTTT. The encoded protein is CASSSSDRESTRAGELFF. The gene calls are TRBV28 and TRBJ2-2; 7 bases are shared with TRBD1. The V and J ends lost 4 bases and 6 bases, in that order; junction bases with no gene match: 17. This CDR3 is 18 amino acids long. The V gene's germline CDR1 is MDHEN and CDR2 SYDVKM.

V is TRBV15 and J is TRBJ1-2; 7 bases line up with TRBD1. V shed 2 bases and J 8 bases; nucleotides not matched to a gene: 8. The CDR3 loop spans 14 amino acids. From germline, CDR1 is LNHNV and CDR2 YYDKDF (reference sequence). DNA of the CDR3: TGTGCCACCAGCAGATACCGGGACAGAAGCGGCTACACCTTC. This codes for CATSRYRDRSGYTF.

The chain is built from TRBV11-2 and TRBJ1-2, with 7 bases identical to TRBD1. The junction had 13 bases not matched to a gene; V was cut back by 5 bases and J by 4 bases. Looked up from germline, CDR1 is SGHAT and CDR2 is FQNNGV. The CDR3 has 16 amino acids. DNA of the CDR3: TGTGCCAGCAGCCCCCAGGGACAGTCTGGGGGCTATGGCTACACCTTC. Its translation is CASSPQGQSGGYGYTF.